The next 17 T cell receptor beta chains were all read from a single sample in a study of neurological immune-mediated disorders. TCRdb reprocessed the 5' RACE reads via MiXCR and lists one record per CDR3 protein. The table has around 30,000 distinct CDR3 sequences, 2.5% seen once. The sequencing input was PBMCs. The source is a woman aged 45-65 years with multiple sclerosis.

This clonotype was seen a handful of times. This may stem from a read error, because a much larger clone lies one nucleotide away. V and J are TRBV25-1 and TRBJ1-2; no firm D call. Germline V gene lookup returns CDR1 MGHDK and CDR2 SYGVNS. This CDR3 spans 14 amino acids. Trimming removed 1 base at V and 4 bases at J, with 10 bases between. CDR3 nucleotide sequence: TGTGCCAGCAGTGAATCGGGAAAGATCTATGGCTACACCTTC. Protein: CASSESGKIYGYTF.

In its sample, this clonotype was seen many times. The V call is TRBV7-3, the J call TRBJ1-6; TRBD1 might be the D (5 bases). Trimming removed 3 bases at V and 9 bases at J, with 9 bases between. The CDR3 is 13 amino acids. Germline assignment: CDR1 SGHTA and CDR2 FQGTGA. CDR3 sequence (DNA): TGTGCCAGCAGCTTGTGGGGCAGTTCACCCCTCCACTTT. This encodes CASSLWGSSPLHF.

This clonotype was seen many times. CDR3 region: CASSFSGLAGPTSTDTQYF. As DNA, the CDR3 is TGTGCCAGCAGCTTTTCGGGACTAGCGGGACCCACTAGCACAGATACGCAGTATTTT. The rearrangement links TRBV7-9 to TRBJ2-3; 13 positions agree with TRBD2. This CDR3 comprises 19 residues. Germline V gene lookup returns CDR1 SEHNR and CDR2 FQNEAQ (reference sequence). With V trimmed by 3 bases and J by 0 bases, 9 bases remained unmatched.

This clonotype was observed many times. The chain has TRBV24-1 and TRBJ2-5, with TRBD1 matching 7 bases. Germline trimming cut 9 bases from V and 0 bases from J; bases unmatched to any gene: 9. This CDR3 comprises 15 residues. The germline CDR1 and CDR2 sequences are KGHDR and SFDVKD. The DNA for the CDR3 is TGTGCCACCGAGGGCGGCAGGGGGTACCAAGAGACCCAGTACTTC. Translating gives CATEGGRGYQETQYF.

This clonotype was recorded at least ten times. The chain couples TRBV20-1 to TRBJ1-1; no clear D. The CDR3 spans 14 residues. Germline V gene sequence: CDR1 DFQATT, CDR2 SNEGSKA (reference sequence). The ends were cut back, 2 bases at V and 1 base at J, with 11 bases in the middle. The CDR3 bases are TGCAGTGCTAGACACGTTCTGGCGAACACTGAAGCTTTCTTT. This encodes CSARHVLANTEAFF.

This clonotype was picked up many times. The chain recombines TRBV20-1 with TRBJ2-7; 12 nucleotides align to TRBD2. Per the germline V gene, CDR1 is DFQATT and CDR2 is SNEGSKA (reference sequence). V trimming: 3 bases; J trimming: 1 base; junction bases outside the gene matches: 7. The CDR3 totals 16 residues. The CDR3 sequence is CSARSSSGGASYEQYF. The CDR3 bases are TGCAGTGCTAGGTCCTCTAGCGGGGGGGCGTCCTACGAGCAGTACTTC.

The rearrangement joins TRBV5-1 to TRBJ2-5; tentatively, D is TRBD1 (6 bases). The CDR3 runs to 15 residues. V was trimmed by 1 base and J by 5 bases, leaving 15 bases between them. In germline, CDR1 is SGHRS, CDR2 YFSETQ. The CDR3 spells CASSLRGQSMETQYF. The CDR3 bases are TGCGCCAGCAGCTTGAGGGGACAAAGTATGGAGACCCAGTACTTC.

This clonotype was counted ten times or more. A read error may produce the germline difference seen at one junction end. The genes are TRBV20-1 and TRBJ1-5, with D perhaps matching TRBD1 (6 bases). This CDR3 is built from 13 residues. CDR1 is DFQATT, CDR2 SNEGSKA, per germline (reference sequence). The CDR3 reads CSAEGGYNQPQNF. For the CDR3, the DNA is TGCAGTGCCGAAGGGGGGTATAATCAGCCCCAGAATTTT.

This clonotype showed up just a few times. The rearrangement uses TRBV5-1 and TRBJ2-1, with 7 bases fitting TRBD2. The CDR3 consists of 16 residues. Germline assignment: CDR1 SGHRS and CDR2 YFSETQ. With 4 bases clipped from V and 0 bases from J, the junction kept 7 bases outside the gene matches. CDR3 DNA sequence: TGCGCCAGCAGCCGGCTGCGGGGGAGCTCCTACAATGAGCAGTTCTTC. Protein product: CASSRLRGSSYNEQFF.

This clonotype was seen many times. The chain couples TRBV11-2 to TRBJ1-4, with 9 bases fitting TRBD1. V lost 4 bases and J lost 7; bases outside the gene matches: 7. CDR1 is SGHAT and CDR2 is FQNNGV in the germline V gene. The CDR3 spans 15 residues. CDR3 in amino acids: CASSSSTGGGEKLFF. The DNA for the CDR3 is TGTGCCAGCAGCTCTTCGACAGGGGGTGGTGAAAAACTGTTTTTT.

This clonotype was observed at least ten times. This chain uses TRBV12-3 or TRBV12-4 with TRBJ2-7, with no clear D. CDR3 length: 14 amino acids. Deletions cut 6 bases from V and 2 bases from J, with 14 bases between. CDR3: CASSPRQSTYEQYF. CDR3 in DNA: TGTGCCAGCAGCCCGAGACAATCGACCTACGAGCAGTACTTC.

This clonotype was seen many times. The rearrangement joins TRBV18 to TRBJ1-6, with 8 bases matching TRBD1. With 1 base clipped from V and 7 bases from J, the junction kept 6 bases outside the gene matches. Germline-derived CDR1 and CDR2 are KGHSH and LQKENI. The CDR3 extends over 16 amino acids. In DNA, the CDR3 is TGTGCCAGCTCACCACAAGACAGGGGTGGAAATTCACCCCTCCACTTT. As protein: CASSPQDRGGNSPLHF.

Ten or more counts support this clonotype. V usage is TRBV5-1 and J usage is TRBJ2-3; a weak D match, TRBD1 (6 bases). Germline V gene lookup returns CDR1 SGHRS and CDR2 YFSETQ. V was trimmed by 3 bases and J by 6 bases, leaving 11 bases between them. The CDR3 is made up of 13 amino acids. For the CDR3, the DNA is TGCGCCAGCAGCTCTACAGGGTGGGATACGCAGTATTTT. Its protein is CASSSTGWDTQYF.

This clonotype has ten or more counts. This rearrangement joins TRBV20-1 to TRBJ2-7, with D perhaps TRBD1 (6 bases). The CDR3 has 16 residues. V lost 0 bases, J lost 7 bases, and 22 bases lay in between. CDR1 and CDR2 from the germline V gene are DFQATT and SNEGSKA (reference sequence). CDR3: CSARDLGQGPVWEQYF. The CDR3 DNA reads TGCAGTGCTAGAGATCTCGGGCAGGGGCCCGTTTGGGAGCAGTACTTC.

This clonotype was counted many times. The chain joins TRBV12-3 or TRBV12-4 to TRBJ2-7; D uncertain. The CDR3 is 13 amino acids. V lost 2 bases and J lost 2, with 7 bases in between. This chain's CDR3 is CASSLNSAYEQYF. CDR3 nucleotide sequence: TGTGCCAGCAGTTTAAACAGCGCCTACGAGCAGTACTTC.

This clonotype showed up many times. The V call is TRBV5-1, the J call TRBJ2-4, with D perhaps TRBD1 (6 bases). The V gene's germline CDR1 is SGHRS and CDR2 YFSETQ. The CDR3 totals 19 residues. Trimming removed 3 bases at V and 0 bases at J, with 22 bases between. CDR3 coding DNA: TGCGCCAGCAGCTCGGAGAAAGCGACAGGTTCTTTAGCCAAAAACATTCAGTACTTC. Protein product: CASSSEKATGSLAKNIQYF.

This clonotype was seen ten or more times. The J gene is TRBJ2-3, the V gene TRBV11-2; D gene ambiguous. Germline V CDR1 and CDR2: SGHAT, FQNNGV. The CDR3 covers 14 residues. The V and J ends lost 0 bases and 3 bases respectively, with 7 bases between them. In DNA, the CDR3 is TGTGCCAGCAGCTTAGATCTAGGGACAGATACGCAGTATTTT. This encodes CASSLDLGTDTQYF.